This is a list of T cell receptor beta chains from one sample in a study of blood T cell repertoires in COVID-19. The repertoire was sequenced with immunoSEQ multiplex PCR; TCRdb's copy has only in-frame clones and lacks some. The profile shows about 490,000 clones, 80% to 90% of them singletons. Sequencing used peripheral blood. The source is a human donor in a cohort sampled during active COVID-19. Each CDR3 is given with its conserved first and last residue. The D gene is left open where the match is weak. Clone size is given for some rows only: seen once, a few or many times, or a class if the clone is expanded.

D gene	J gene	V gene	clone size	CDR3 DNA	CDR3 protein
-	TRBJ2-5	TRBV6-5	-	TGTGCCAGCAGCCCAGCAAGAATAGCCGTGGAGACCCAGTACTTC	CASSPARIAVETQYF
TRBD2	TRBJ2-1	TRBV30	-	TGTGCCTGGTCCGGGACTAGCGTTTACAATGAGCAGTTCTTC	CAWSGTSVYNEQFF
-	TRBJ2-4	TRBV28	once	TGTGCCAGCAGTTTAGCGACTAGTGGGAGAAACATTCAGTACTTC	CASSLATSGRNIQYF
TRBD2	TRBJ2-3	TRBV30	-	TGTGCCTGGAGTGTGGTGCTAGCGGGAGGGGATACGCAGTATTTT	CAWSVVLAGGDTQYF
TRBD1	TRBJ2-5	TRBV7-3	-	TGTGCCAGCAGCTTAGGGGGACAGGGAAAGACCCAGTACTTC	CASSLGGQGKTQYF
TRBD2	TRBJ2-2	TRBV15	-	TGTGCCACCAGCAGAGATCTGGCGGGAGGGAACACCGGGGAGCTGTTTTTT	CATSRDLAGGNTGELFF
TRBD1	TRBJ1-6	TRBV28	few	TGTGCCAGCAGTCTCGACAGGGGCGTGGGGTCACCCCTCCACTTT	CASSLDRGVGSPLHF
TRBD2	TRBJ2-2	TRBV10-1	-	TGCGCCAGCAGCGCCGGGACTAGCGATTGGGCCGGGGAGCTGTTTTTT	CASSAGTSDWAGELFF
-	TRBJ2-2	TRBV9	-	TGTGCCAGCAGCGTATTATCGGGAGCGAACACCGGGGAGCTGTTTTTT	CASSVLSGANTGELFF
-	TRBJ1-2	TRBV7-9	once	TGTGCCAGCAGCTTATTAGACTCGGCCCGCTACACCTTC	CASSLLDSARYTF
-	TRBJ1-6	TRBV28	-	TGTGCCAGCAGTGCAGGAAATTCACCCCTCCACTTT	CASSAGNSPLHF
-	TRBJ1-3	TRBV28	-	TGTGCCAGCAGTTCGCCTGTCTACAGGGCCAGCTCTGGAAACACCATATATTTT	CASSSPVYRASSGNTIYF
-	TRBJ2-7	TRBV27	-	TGTGCCAGCAGATCCCACGGAGGGTCCGACGAGCAGTACTTC	CASRSHGGSDEQYF
-	TRBJ2-2	TRBV11-2	-	TGTGCCAGCCATCACCTGCGGCGGGTGAACACCGGGGAGCTGTTTTTT	CASHHLRRVNTGELFF
-	TRBJ1-2	TRBV28	-	TGTGCCAGCAGGAAGGGGGGGCCGGATGGCTACACCTTC	CASRKGGPDGYTF
-	TRBJ2-3	TRBV27	-	TGTGCCAGCAGCCCTCGGACAGGAGGGACAGATACGCAGTATTTT	CASSPRTGGTDTQYF
-	TRBJ1-6	TRBV9	-	TGTGCCAGCAGCGTAGCCAGGGTAGGATCACCCCTCCACTTT	CASSVARVGSPLHF
-	TRBJ2-7	TRBV7-8	-	TGTGCCAGCAGCTTAGGATCGTACTACCGTTTGGAGCAGTACTTC	CASSLGSYYRLEQYF
-	TRBJ2-3	TRBV6-5	-	TGTGCCAGCAGTTACTCAGGGGCCCGCGCAGATACGCAGTATTTT	CASSYSGARADTQYF
-	TRBJ2-5	TRBV11-2	-	TGTGCCAGCAGCCTGCGGGTGCCAGCCCAAGAGACCCAGTACTTC	CASSLRVPAQETQYF
TRBD1	TRBJ1-5	TRBV5-1	few	TGCGCCAGCAGCTCTGGACAGGGGGCCCATCAGCCCCAGCATTTT	CASSSGQGAHQPQHF
TRBD2	TRBJ2-7	TRBV6-5	-	TGTGCCAGCGACCAGACTAGCGGGGGGAAGGAGCAGTACTTC	CASDQTSGGKEQYF
-	TRBJ2-3	TRBV9	-	TGTGCCAGCAGTTCCCCAGGGACAGATACGCAGTATTTT	CASSSPGTDTQYF
-	TRBJ1-1	TRBV3-1/TRBV3-2	-	TGTGCCAGCAGCCAACCGATGGGGCCGAAAGCTTTCTTT	CASSQPMGPKAFF
-	TRBJ2-1	TRBV4-3	once	TGCGCCAGCAGCCAATCAGGTCTGGATGAGCAGTTCTTC	CASSQSGLDEQFF
TRBD2	TRBJ2-1	TRBV7-2	-	TGTGCCAGCAGCTTGCCGGGGGGCTACAATGAGCAGTTCTTC	CASSLPGGYNEQFF
TRBD1	TRBJ1-6	TRBV18	-	TGTGCCAGCTCACCAGGGACAGATAGAAGGGTCCTCCACTTT	CASSPGTDRRVLHF
TRBD1	TRBJ1-1	TRBV7-8	-	TGTGCCAGCAGCTTAGACACAGGGGAGCAATTT	CASSLDTGEQF
TRBD2	TRBJ2-2	TRBV10-3	once	TGTGCCATCAGTCCAACTAGCGGGAGAATGACCGGGGAGCTGTTTTTT	CAISPTSGRMTGELFF
TRBD2	TRBJ2-1	TRBV25-1	-	TGTGCCAGCAGTAAGGGACTAGCGGGCGTCAGGGAGCAGTTCTTC	CASSKGLAGVREQFF
-	TRBJ1-6	TRBV18	-	TGTGCCAGCTCACCGCTCCAGGGATCACCCCTCCACTTT	CASSPLQGSPLHF
TRBD1	TRBJ2-2	TRBV30	-	TGTGCCTGGAGGTCTAGGGACAGGCGGGACACCGGGGAGCTGTTTTTT	CAWRSRDRRDTGELFF
TRBD2	TRBJ2-1	TRBV7-2	-	TGTGCCAGCAGCTTAGTCCAGCTAGCGGGAGGGTACAATGAGCAGTTCTTC	CASSLVQLAGGYNEQFF
TRBD1	TRBJ1-6	TRBV7-8	few	TGTGCCAGCAGCTTAGTTGGGACAGGGGATTCACCCCTCCACTTT	CASSLVGTGDSPLHF
-	TRBJ2-1	TRBV9	-	TGTGCCAGCAGCGCGACTGGCTACAATGAGCAGTTCTTC	CASSATGYNEQFF
TRBD1	TRBJ2-1	TRBV18	-	TGTGCCAGCTCACCATCAGCGACAGGGCCCGTTGGTGAGCAGTTCTTC	CASSPSATGPVGEQFF
-	TRBJ1-4	TRBV6-5	once	TGTGCCAGCAGGGCAGGGCAACAATATGAAAAACTGTTTTTT	CASRAGQQYEKLFF
-	TRBJ2-2	TRBV5-1	once	TGCGCCAGCAGCTCCCAACTAGGATCGAACACCGGGGAGCTGTTTTTT	CASSSQLGSNTGELFF
TRBD2	TRBJ2-1	TRBV29-1	-	TGCAGCGTTGAGTCTAGCGGGATCGACAATGAGCAGTTCTTC	CSVESSGIDNEQFF
-	TRBJ1-4	TRBV19	-	TGTGCCAGTAGTTCTACGACAGAGAGTGGAGTTTCGGCTAATGAAAAACTGTTTTTT	CASSSTTESGVSANEKLFF
-	TRBJ1-4	TRBV30	-	TGTGCCTGGAGTGATATCCAGGGTGCCGCTAATGAAAAACTGTTTTTT	CAWSDIQGAANEKLFF
-	TRBJ1-3	TRBV19	-	TGTGCCAGTAGTATAGATTGGGGGCGCACTGGAAACACCATATATTTT	CASSIDWGRTGNTIYF
TRBD1	TRBJ2-7	TRBV6-5	-	TGTGCCAGCACCATAACAGGGGGTCACGAGCAGTACTTC	CASTITGGHEQYF
-	TRBJ1-1	TRBV9	once	TGTGCCAGCAGCGAGGGGAGGGGAATGAACACTGAAGCTTTCTTT	CASSEGRGMNTEAFF
TRBD1	TRBJ1-5	TRBV19	many	TGTGCCAGTAGTCCCCGAAGGGGGCTCAATCAGCCCCAGCATTTT	CASSPRRGLNQPQHF
-	TRBJ1-2	TRBV14	-	TGTGCCAGCAGCCATCCTCAGCGATATGGCTACACCTTC	CASSHPQRYGYTF
-	TRBJ2-6	TRBV9	-	TGTGCCAGCAGCGTAGAGGGGTCTGGGGCCAACGTCCTGACTTTC	CASSVEGSGANVLTF
TRBD1	TRBJ1-5	TRBV28	-	TGTGCCAGCAGTGGACAGGGAAAAAGTCAGCCCCAGCATTTT	CASSGQGKSQPQHF
TRBD1	TRBJ1-2	TRBV7-2	few	TGTGCCAGCAGCTTTCGACAGGGACCTCCTTATGGCTACACCTTC	CASSFRQGPPYGYTF
TRBD1	TRBJ1-2	TRBV28	-	TGTGCCAGCAGCCGCGCCGGGACAGGACTCTACACCTTC	CASSRAGTGLYTF
TRBD2	TRBJ2-2	TRBV5-1	-	TGCGCCAGCAGCTCGTTGGGACTAGTAGTTGGCGGGGAGCTGTTTTTT	CASSSLGLVVGGELFF
-	TRBJ1-2	TRBV14	-	TGTGCCAGCAGCCAAGATGGTAACAGGGCTTATGGCTACACCTTC	CASSQDGNRAYGYTF
-	TRBJ2-7	TRBV28	-	TGTGCCAGCGTACAGTCCTACGAGCAGTACTTC	CASVQSYEQYF
-	TRBJ1-2	TRBV6-6	-	TGTGCCAGCAGTTCCCGGGACACCAACTATGGCTACACCTTC	CASSSRDTNYGYTF
-	TRBJ2-7	TRBV6-5	-	TGTGCCAGCAGTTACGGGGACGGACTATCCTACGAGCAGTACTTC	CASSYGDGLSYEQYF
TRBD1	TRBJ1-1	TRBV7-2	-	TGTGCCAGCAGCCCAGGGGGAAAGAACACTGAAGCTTTCTTT	CASSPGGKNTEAFF
-	TRBJ2-6	TRBV18	-	TGTGCCAGCTCATCACTCAATCCGGAGGCTGGGGCCAACGTCCTGACTTTC	CASSSLNPEAGANVLTF